What follows describes a single T cell receptor (beta chain). Its antigen is unidentified. The CDR3 loop spans 14 amino acids. From germline, CDR1 is KGHSH and CDR2 LQKENI. Between the trimmed V and J ends, which lost 1 base and 4 bases, there was a span of 9 bases. This sample is drawn from a study of cytomegalovirus exposure and HLA in healthy donors. General observations from the study: Most TCRs appeared rarely, but some public TCRs recurred in many donors.

Vbeta (60) and Jbeta (13) primers were used in the PCR. The protocol was immunoSEQ multiplex PCR, while the TCRdb copy is restricted to in-frame clones and leaves out a portion. The profile shows around 110,000 clones, 65% to 80% of them singletons. This receptor was obtained from a woman aged 45-65 years in good health and CMV-seropositive. Sequences were obtained from PBMCs. This chain connects TRBV18 to TRBJ2-3, with unresolved D. The CDR3: CASSPLSLPDTQYF. CDR3 nucleotides: TGTGCCAGCTCACCACTGTCCCTCCCAGATACGCAGTATTTT.